The present T cell receptor beta chain was sequenced within a study of cytomegalovirus exposure and HLA in healthy donors. Whole-study results and caveats: As a later analysis showed, a missense DCLRE1C variant was linked to trimming of TCR beta V- and J-genes. Analyses of presence and absence presupposed an approximately uniform sequencing depth across donors.

With respect to this clone: Its cognate antigen is unknown.

Germline-derived CDR1 and CDR2 are SGHRS and YFSETQ. With V trimmed by 0 bases and J by 3 bases, 5 bases remained unmatched. This CDR3 region has 15 residues. Both 60 Vbeta primers and 13 Jbeta primers went into the PCR. The repertoire was sequenced with immunoSEQ multiplex PCR; TCRdb's copy has only in-frame clones and lacks some. The sample includes 80,000 to 100,000 clones, around 80% of them seen just once. Sequencing was carried out using PBMCs. The chain couples TRBV5-1 to TRBJ2-7; 8 bases line up with TRBD2. This receptor was taken from a man aged 40-55 years in good health and CMV-seropositive. The CDR3: CASSLARAGGYEQYF. For the CDR3, the DNA is TGCGCCAGCAGCTTGGCCAGGGCGGGAGGCTACGAGCAGTACTTC.